The clone carrying this TCR beta chain turned up a few times. Germline loops: CDR1 ENHRY, CDR2 SYGVKD. The ends lost 6 bases at V and 5 bases at J; junction bases unmatched: 21. The CDR3 runs to 19 residues. This sample is drawn from a study of blood T cell repertoires in COVID-19. At the level of the study: The United States, Italy and Spain provided the acute and convalescent COVID-19 samples. Sample material is recorded as cDNA or gDNA derived from T cells, B-cell-depleted T cells, or PBMCs.

Study processing details: Using reference gene primer amplification, nucleated cell counts were estimated. Method: immunoSEQ multiplex PCR; TCRdb's copy keeps in-frame clones and lacks some. The V and J calls and clone size come from that table; D and trimming were worked out from the DNA. Of about 83,000 clones listed, roughly 80% are singletons. This sequence originates from an elderly woman with acute or convalescent COVID-19. The chain couples TRBV10-3 to TRBJ2-2; 7 positions agree with TRBD2. Sequencing was performed on peripheral blood. CDR3 sequence reads: CAIRGREASGGRGTGELFF. In DNA form, the CDR3 reads TGTGCCATCAGAGGCAGGGAGGCTAGCGGCGGGCGTGGGACCGGGGAGCTGTTTTTT.